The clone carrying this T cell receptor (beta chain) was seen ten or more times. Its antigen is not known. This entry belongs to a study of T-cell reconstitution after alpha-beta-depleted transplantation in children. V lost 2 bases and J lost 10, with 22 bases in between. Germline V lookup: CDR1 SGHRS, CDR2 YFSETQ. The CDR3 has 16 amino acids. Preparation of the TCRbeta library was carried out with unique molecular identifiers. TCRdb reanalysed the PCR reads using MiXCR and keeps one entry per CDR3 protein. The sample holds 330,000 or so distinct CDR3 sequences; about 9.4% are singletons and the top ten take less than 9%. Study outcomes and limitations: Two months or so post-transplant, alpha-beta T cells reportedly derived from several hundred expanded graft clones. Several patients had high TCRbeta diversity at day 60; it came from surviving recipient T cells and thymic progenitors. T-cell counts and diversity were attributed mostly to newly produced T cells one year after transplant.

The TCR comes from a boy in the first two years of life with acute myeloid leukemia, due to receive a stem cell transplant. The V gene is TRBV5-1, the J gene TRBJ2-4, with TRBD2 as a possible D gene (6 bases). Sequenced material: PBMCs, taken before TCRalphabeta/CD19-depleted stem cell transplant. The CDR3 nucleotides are TGCGCCAGCAGCTTTAACAACGACCGATTGGGGAGGATTCAGTACTTC. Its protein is CASSFNNDRLGRIQYF. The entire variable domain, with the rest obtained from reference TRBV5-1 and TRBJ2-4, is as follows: KAGVTQTPRYLIKTRGQQVTLSCSPISGHRSVSWYQQTPGQGLQFLFEYFSETQRNKGNFPGRFSGRQFSNSRSEMNVSTLELGDSALYLCASSFNNDRLGRIQYFGAGTRLSVL.